The 6 T cell receptor beta chains presented below share a single source sample, sequenced in a study of blood T cell repertoires in COVID-19. The protocol was immunoSEQ multiplex PCR, while the TCRdb copy is restricted to in-frame clones and leaves out a portion. The repertoire has 470,000 or so clones, roughly 87% of them found once; the top ten carry almost 2%. The sequenced sample consisted of PBMCs or T cells enriched from blood (not recorded which). The receptor set was obtained from a woman under 30 with acute COVID-19.

V and J are TRBV5-1 and TRBJ2-7, with 8 bases identical to TRBD1. CDR3 size: 15 residues. Per germline, CDR1 SGHRS and CDR2 YFSETQ. Losses at the gene ends were 0 bases for V and 4 bases for J; bases not matched to a gene: 6. As DNA, the CDR3 is TGCGCCAGCAGCTTGGATTACAGGGGGAGATACGAGCAGTACTTC. Translating gives CASSLDYRGRYEQYF.

This chain joins TRBV27 and TRBJ1-6; D perhaps matches TRBD1 (6 bases). This CDR3 has 12 residues. Germline V lookup: CDR1 MNHEY, CDR2 SMNVEV (reference sequence). The V end was cut by 8 bases, the J end by 7 bases, with 9 bases between. CDR3 nucleotide sequence: TGTGCCAGCGGAACAGGGAATTCACCCCTCCACTTT. Amino acid sequence: CASGTGNSPLHF.

V usage is TRBV5-1 and J usage is TRBJ2-5; 7 positions match TRBD2. Per the germline V gene, CDR1 is SGHRS and CDR2 is YFSETQ. This CDR3 has 16 amino acids. Trimming took 4 bases from V and 2 from J; bases not matched to a gene: 11. The CDR3 nucleotides are TGCGCCAGCAGCCCTTTAACGGGAGGAAGACAAGAGACCCAGTACTTC. This sequence encodes CASSPLTGGRQETQYF.

J is TRBJ2-7 and V is TRBV11-2, with 12 nucleotides matching TRBD2. CDR1 is SGHAT and CDR2 is FQNNGV in the germline V gene. V lost 3 bases and J lost 10; bases outside the gene matches: 4. The CDR3 loop spans 13 amino acids. CDR3 amino acids: CASSFETSGRQYF. The CDR3 DNA follows: TGTGCCAGCAGCTTCGAGACTAGCGGGAGACAGTACTTC.

The gene calls are TRBV2 and TRBJ2-7, with 9 bases aligning to TRBD2. Germline assignment: CDR1 SNHLY and CDR2 FYNNEI. CDR3 length: 12 residues. V shed 10 bases, J shed 5 bases, and the junction held 6 bases outside the gene matches. The CDR3 nucleotides are TGTGCCACCAGGACTAGCGAGAACGAGCAGTACTTC. This codes for CATRTSENEQYF.

The chain carries TRBV7-6 and TRBJ2-5; 12 bases line up with TRBD2. The CDR3 consists of 16 residues. J gave up 5 bases and V 0 bases, and 4 bases lay outside the gene matches. Germline V lookup: CDR1 SGHVS, CDR2 FNYEAQ. The CDR3 region has the DNA TGTGCCAGCAGCTTAGCGACTAGCGGGAGTTTTGAGACCCAGTACTTC. Translated, it gives CASSLATSGSFETQYF.